Sequencing of this T cell receptor (beta chain) was carried out in a study of CD8+CD57+ T cells in acquired aplastic anemia. On the study more broadly: The average for DNA from sorted CD4+ and CD8+ cells was roughly 3 ug. Study results and limitations: There were some 27 CD8+ CDR3 sequences that occurred in both patients and controls.

Sequencing was done on patients that had shown CD8+CD57+ cell expansion by flow cytometry. CDR1 SQVTM and CDR2 ANQGSEA come from the germline V gene. This CDR3 comprises 14 residues. V dropped 3 bases and J dropped 0 bases, with 12 bases sitting between them. Both TCR beta VDJ combination and CDR3 sequence profiling were carried out. Genomic DNA was the template for this profiling. From the reads, TCRdb called clonotypes with MiXCR, one entry per CDR3 protein. This repertoire shows some 170,000 distinct CDR3 sequences, about 45% found once; its top ten account for roughly 1.1%. As to this clonotype: Its specificity is unknown.

The sequenced sample was sorted CD4+, CD8+, or CD8+CD57+ T cells (not recorded which) from PBMCs. The chain couples TRBV29-1 to TRBJ2-7; a possible D gene is TRBD1 (6 bases). This TCR was sampled from a human donor with aplastic anemia. The DNA for the CDR3 is TGCAGCGTTGACCGGACAGAGAGCTCCTACGAGCAGTACTTC. Translation gives CSVDRTESSYEQYF.